These 3 T cell receptor beta chains were all obtained from the same sample, sequenced in a study of cytomegalovirus exposure and HLA in healthy donors. Vbeta (60) and Jbeta (13) primers were used in the PCR. The protocol was immunoSEQ multiplex PCR, while the TCRdb copy is restricted to in-frame clones and leaves out a portion. The table shows more than 85,000 clones, with 78% occurring only once. Specimen: PBMCs. The source of these receptors is a male donor in good health and CMV-seronegative.

The table lists this clone with a count of one. The genes are TRBV2 and TRBJ2-3; tentatively, D is TRBD1 (5 bases). This CDR3 is built from 13 residues. The V gene lost 2 bases and the J gene lost 6 bases, with 9 bases spanning the gap. Germline V gives CDR1 SNHLY, CDR2 FYNNEI. The CDR3 DNA follows: TGTGCCAGCAGTGAACCAGGGAAGGATACGCAGTATTTT. It is translated as CASSEPGKDTQYF.

CDR3 nucleotide sequence: TGTGCCTGGAGTACCCGACCGGGTCAGCCCCAGCATTTT. It translates to CAWSTRPGQPQHF. The chain recombines TRBV30 with TRBJ1-5; D is uncertain. CDR1 and CDR2 (germline): GTSNPN, SVGIG (reference sequence). V was shortened by 2 bases and J by 6 bases, with 11 bases between the two germline ends. This CDR3 comprises 13 residues.

This clone was counted between two and nine times. The V call is TRBV7-3, the J call TRBJ2-5; 11 bases line up with TRBD2. Germline V gene data show CDR1 as SGHTA and CDR2 as FQGTGA. V dropped 0 bases and J dropped 2; count of bases not matched to a gene: 2. CDR3 length equals 16 residues. The CDR3 is CASSLTGLAVQETQYF. The CDR3 DNA reads as TGTGCCAGCAGCTTAACGGGACTAGCGGTTCAAGAGACCCAGTACTTC.